The 21 T cell receptor beta chains below were found in one sample sequenced in a study of T cell responses to AZD1222 COVID-19 vaccine. Generated by immunoSEQ multiplex PCR, the TCRdb table keeps only in-frame clones and is missing some. Of about 79,000 clones detected, 75% to 85% appear once; the ten largest clones hold roughly 21%. Here the sequenced sample was peripheral blood, taken on day 0 of AZD1222 vaccination. Receptors originate from an adult in good health.

The sample holds many counts of this clone. V gene TRBV19 combines with J gene TRBJ2-2, with a tentative D call TRBD1 (5 bases). CDR1 is LNHDA and CDR2 is SQIVND in the germline V gene (reference sequence). Trimming removed 9 bases from V and 2 bases from J, with 13 bases in between. The CDR3 spans 14 residues. The CDR3 nucleotides are TGTGCCAGCGGCGAGTGGGGCAACACCGGGGAGCTGTTTTTT. It encodes CASGEWGNTGELFF. Together with reference TRBV19 and TRBJ2-2, the CDR3 gives the full variable domain: DGGITQSPKYLFRKEGQNVTLSCEQNLNHDAMYWYRQDPGQGLRLIYYSQIVNDFQKGDIAEGYSVSREKKESFPLTVTSAQKNPTAFYLCASGEWGNTGELFFGEGSRLTVL.

The chain couples TRBV18 to TRBJ1-5, with D unresolved. The CDR3 has 14 amino acids. V was clipped by 3 bases and J by 4 bases, with 10 bases between them. The V gene's germline CDR1 is KGHSH and CDR2 LQKENI. The CDR3 loop is CASSPLDGNQPQHF. CDR3 coding DNA: TGTGCCAGCTCACCCCTCGACGGTAATCAGCCCCAGCATTTT.

This sequence joins TRBV19 and TRBJ2-5, with TRBD2 as a possible D gene (6 bases). The CDR3 is made up of 15 amino acids. The germline V gene has CDR1 LNHDA and CDR2 SQIVND (reference sequence). The V end was cut by 1 base, the J end by 2 bases, with 11 bases between. CDR3 nucleotides: TGTGCCAGTAGTATAGGGGAACTAGCACAAGAGACCCAGTACTTC. This translates into CASSIGELAQETQYF. Full variable domain (outside the CDR3, taken from reference TRBV19 and TRBJ2-5): DGGITQSPKYLFRKEGQNVTLSCEQNLNHDAMYWYRQDPGQGLRLIYYSQIVNDFQKGDIAEGYSVSREKKESFPLTVTSAQKNPTAFYLCASSIGELAQETQYFGPGTRLLVL.

This clone has just a few counts. The genes are TRBV28 and TRBJ2-2; 12 bases are a match to TRBD1. Germline values: CDR1 MDHEN, CDR2 SYDVKM. The CDR3 sequence is 16 residues long. Germline trimming cut 10 bases from V and 0 bases from J; bases unmatched to any gene: 6. The DNA for the CDR3 is TGTGCCATTACCGGGACAGGGGGCACGAACACCGGGGAGCTGTTTTTT. Its translation is CAITGTGGTNTGELFF.

The sample holds one count of this clone. The chain uses TRBV9 and TRBJ1-2; 8 bases match TRBD1. J was trimmed by 3 bases and V by 0 bases; bases with no gene match: 4. The germline gives CDR1 SGDLS, CDR2 YYNGEE. The CDR3 runs 15 residues. The CDR3 bases are TGTGCCAGCAGCGTAGATAACAGGGGGGACTATGGCTACACCTTC. Encoded protein: CASSVDNRGDYGYTF.

V is TRBV7-6 and J is TRBJ1-2; 9 bases match TRBD1. Trimming at V came to 5 bases and at J to 1 base, leaving 8 bases not matched to a gene. The CDR3 has 16 residues. Germline lookup yields CDR1 SGHVS and CDR2 FNYEAQ. This CDR3 reads CASSARRDRVNYGYTF. CDR3 DNA sequence: TGTGCCAGCAGCGCGAGGAGGGACAGGGTTAACTATGGCTACACCTTC.

The chain couples TRBV7-9 to TRBJ1-3, with 7 bases aligning to TRBD1. Germline lookup yields CDR1 SEHNR and CDR2 FQNEAQ (reference sequence). V dropped 5 bases and J dropped 3; count of bases not matched to a gene: 10. The CDR3 is made up of 16 amino acids. The CDR3: CASSKAQGFVGNTIYF. Written as DNA, the CDR3 is TGTGCCAGCAGCAAGGCACAGGGGTTCGTTGGAAACACCATATATTTT.

The chain joins TRBV2 to TRBJ2-1, with D perhaps matching TRBD1 (6 bases). CDR3 length: 13 amino acids. Trimming took off 5 bases at V and 7 bases at J, with 12 bases between the two ends. Per germline, CDR1 SNHLY and CDR2 FYNNEI. CDR3: CASSFNRVNEQFF. The CDR3 DNA follows: TGTGCCAGCAGTTTTAACAGGGTGAATGAGCAGTTCTTC.

This clone showed up just once. This chain uses TRBV6-5 with TRBJ1-3, with a tentative D call TRBD1 (5 bases). V was pared by 0 bases and J by 4 bases, with 10 bases between. Germline loops: CDR1 MNHEY, CDR2 SVGAGI. CDR3 length equals 15 residues. The CDR3 DNA is TGTGCCAGCAGTTACTCCGGACAATTAGGAAACACCATATATTTT. This gives the protein CASSYSGQLGNTIYF.

The V and J genes are TRBV18 and TRBJ2-1; unclear D gene. This CDR3 has 15 amino acids. Germline V lookup: CDR1 KGHSH, CDR2 LQKENI. Trimming took 0 bases from V and 0 from J, leaving 6 bases between them. CDR3 residues: CASSPPGSSYNEQFF. The DNA of the CDR3 is TGTGCCAGCTCACCACCGGGTAGCTCCTACAATGAGCAGTTCTTC.

This chain uses TRBV7-2 with TRBJ2-7; unclear D gene. Germline values: CDR1 SGHTA, CDR2 FQGNSA. V was cut by 5 bases and J by 0 bases, with 5 bases left in between. This CDR3 region has 12 residues. CDR3 protein: CASSRSSYEQYF. The CDR3 DNA is TGTGCCAGCAGCCGTAGCTCCTACGAGCAGTACTTC.

The chain recombines TRBV28 with TRBJ1-1; D remains unclear. Trimming removed 2 bases from V and 3 bases from J, with 4 bases in between. Germline-derived CDR1 and CDR2 are MDHEN and SYDVKM. CDR3 length: 12 amino acids. CDR3 sequence: CASSLGYTEAFF. The CDR3 DNA follows: TGTGCCAGCAGTTTAGGGTACACTGAAGCTTTCTTT.

The chain employs TRBV9 and TRBJ2-2; D remains ambiguous. Trimming cost V 1 base and J 4 bases, with 8 bases left between them. The CDR3 totals 14 residues. Germline loops: CDR1 SGDLS, CDR2 YYNGEE. As DNA, the CDR3 is TGTGCCAGCAGCGTAAGGCTTGCCACCGGGGAGCTGTTTTTT. Its translation: CASSVRLATGELFF.

V usage is TRBV30 and J usage is TRBJ2-2; no clear D. This CDR3 is built from 13 residues. V was cut by 3 bases and J by 2 bases, with 7 bases left in between. Germline CDR1 reads GTSNPN; CDR2 reads SVGIG (reference sequence). The CDR3 loop reads CAWRSGNTGELFF. The CDR3 nucleotides are TGTGCCTGGAGGTCAGGCAACACCGGGGAGCTGTTTTTT.

This clone was counted between two and nine times. The chain recombines TRBV7-6 with TRBJ2-1; 9 nucleotides line up with TRBD1. Germline V CDR1 and CDR2: SGHVS, FNYEAQ. V lost 1 base to trimming and J lost 5 bases; unmatched junction nucleotides: 3. The CDR3 loop spans 15 amino acids. The CDR3 DNA follows: TGTGCCAGCAGCTTAGTAGGGACAGGGAACAATGAGCAGTTCTTC. This sequence encodes CASSLVGTGNNEQFF. Filled out from reference TRBV7-6 and TRBJ2-1, the complete variable domain reads GAGVSQSPRYKVTKRGQDVALRCDPISGHVSLYWYRQALGQGPEFLTYFNYEAQQDKSGLPNDRFSAERPEGSISTLTIQRTEQRDSAMYRCASSLVGTGNNEQFFGPGTRLTVL.

This chain uses TRBV5-5 with TRBJ2-7; the D is unclear. Germline CDR1 reads SGHKS; CDR2 reads YYEKEE (reference sequence). The ends were cut back, 1 base at V and 4 bases at J, with 15 bases in the middle. The CDR3 totals 15 residues. DNA of the CDR3: TGTGCCAGCAGCTTGTCGGCCGACAAGATATACGAGCAGTACTTC. This translates into CASSLSADKIYEQYF.

J is TRBJ1-1 and V is TRBV30; possibly TRBD1 for D (5 bases). This CDR3 has 11 amino acids. Germline-derived CDR1 and CDR2 are GTSNPN and SVGIG (reference sequence). V was trimmed by 3 bases and J by 10 bases, leaving 12 bases between them. The CDR3 coding sequence is TGTGCCTGGAGGTTCCTAGGGGCAGCTTTCTTT. As protein: CAWRFLGAAFF. The entire variable domain, with the rest obtained from reference TRBV30 and TRBJ1-1, is as follows: SQTIHQWPATLVQPVGSPLSLECTVEGTSNPNLYWYRQAAGRGLQLLFYSVGIGQISSEVPQNLSASRPQDRQFILSSKKLLLSDSGFYLCAWRFLGAAFFGQGTRLTVV.

This chain joins TRBV7-8 and TRBJ1-3; D uncertain. There are 15 residues in the CDR3. With 0 bases removed from V and 1 base from J, the gap between germline ends came to 7 bases. Germline V lookup: CDR1 SGHVS, CDR2 FQNEAQ. This chain's CDR3 is CASSLAGGSGNTIYF. CDR3 DNA sequence: TGTGCCAGCAGCTTAGCAGGCGGGTCTGGAAACACCATATATTTT.

This chain joins TRBV30 and TRBJ2-3; D call uncertain. CDR1 GTSNPN and CDR2 SVGIG come from the germline V gene (reference sequence). The CDR3 sequence is 12 residues long. The ends were cut back, 2 bases at V and 3 bases at J, with 6 bases in the middle. This CDR3 reads CAWSIRTDTQYF. The DNA of the CDR3 is TGTGCCTGGAGTATTAGAACAGATACGCAGTATTTT.

This clone has a handful of counts. This chain uses TRBV5-1 with TRBJ2-1, with TRBD2 identical over 12 bases. Trimming removed 4 bases from V and 10 bases from J; junction bases left unmatched: 3. This CDR3 comprises 13 residues. CDR1 is SGHRS, CDR2 YFSETQ, per germline. The CDR3 here is CASSRGTSGEQFF. DNA of the CDR3: TGCGCCAGCAGCCGGGGGACTAGCGGGGAGCAGTTCTTC.

This clone appeared a few times. The chain links TRBV29-1 to TRBJ2-5; D is undetermined. The CDR3 runs 12 residues. V was trimmed by 5 bases and J by 2 bases, leaving 9 bases between them. Germline loops: CDR1 SQVTM, CDR2 ANQGSEA. The CDR3 sequence is CSVSREQETQYF. The CDR3 region has the DNA TGCAGCGTTAGCAGAGAACAAGAGACCCAGTACTTC.